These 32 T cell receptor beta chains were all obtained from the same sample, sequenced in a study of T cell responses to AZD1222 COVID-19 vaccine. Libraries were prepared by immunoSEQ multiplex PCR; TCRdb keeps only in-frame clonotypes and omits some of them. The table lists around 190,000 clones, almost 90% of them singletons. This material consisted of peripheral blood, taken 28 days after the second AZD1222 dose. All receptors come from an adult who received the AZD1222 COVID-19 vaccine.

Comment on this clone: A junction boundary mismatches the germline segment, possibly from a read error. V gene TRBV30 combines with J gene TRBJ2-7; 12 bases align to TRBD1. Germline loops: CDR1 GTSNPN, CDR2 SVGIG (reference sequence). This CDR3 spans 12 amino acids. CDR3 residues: CAWSGDRGRLLF. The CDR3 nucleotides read TGTGCCTGGAGTGGGGACAGGGGGCGTCTCTTGTTC. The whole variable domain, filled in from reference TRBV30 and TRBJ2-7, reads SQTIHQWPATLVQPVGSPLSLECTVEGTSNPNLYWYRQAAGRGLQLLFYSVGIGQISSEVPQNLSASRPQDRQFILSSKKLLLSDSGFYLCAWSGDRGRLLFGPGTRLTVT.

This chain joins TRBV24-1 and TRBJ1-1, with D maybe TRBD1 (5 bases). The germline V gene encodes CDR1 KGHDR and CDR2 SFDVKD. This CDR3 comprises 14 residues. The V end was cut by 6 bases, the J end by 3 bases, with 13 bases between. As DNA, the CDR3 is TGTGCCACCAGTTCCCCGGGGCATCACACTGAAGCTTTCTTT. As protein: CATSSPGHHTEAFF.

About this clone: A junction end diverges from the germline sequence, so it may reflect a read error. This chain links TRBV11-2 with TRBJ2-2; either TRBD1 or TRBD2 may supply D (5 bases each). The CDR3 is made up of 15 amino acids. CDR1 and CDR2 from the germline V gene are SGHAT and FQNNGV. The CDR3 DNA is TGTGCCAGCAGCTTAGTTGGGACCTACCCTGGGGGGCTGTTTTTT. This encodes CASSLVGTYPGGLFF. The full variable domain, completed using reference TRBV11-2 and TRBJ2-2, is EAGVAQSPRYKIIEKRQSVAFWCNPISGHATLYWYQQILGQGPKLLIQFQNNGVVDDSQLPKDRFSAERLKGVDSTLKIQPAKLEDSAVYLCASSLVGTYPGGLFFGEGSRLTVL.

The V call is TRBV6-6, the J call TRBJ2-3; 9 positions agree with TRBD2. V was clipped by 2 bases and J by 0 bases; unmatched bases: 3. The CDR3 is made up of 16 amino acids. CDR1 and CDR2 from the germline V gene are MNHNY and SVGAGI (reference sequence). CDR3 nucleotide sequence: TGTGCCAGCAGTTACGGAGCGGGGGGAAGCACAGATACGCAGTATTTT. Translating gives CASSYGAGGSTDTQYF.

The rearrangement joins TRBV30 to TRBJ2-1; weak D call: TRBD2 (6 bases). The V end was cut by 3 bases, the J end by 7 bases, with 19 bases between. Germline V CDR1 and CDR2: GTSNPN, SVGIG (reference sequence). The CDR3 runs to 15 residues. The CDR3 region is CAWRGGARSGNEQFF. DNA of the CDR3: TGTGCCTGGAGGGGCGGGGCTAGAAGTGGGAATGAGCAGTTCTTC.

This chain's CDR3 is CASSPVVGETQYF. The CDR3 bases are TGCGCCAGCAGTCCCGTAGTCGGGGAGACCCAGTACTTC. The chain combines TRBV5-1 with TRBJ2-5; no clear D gene. The CDR3 extends over 13 amino acids. V lost 5 bases and J 5 bases, leaving 13 bases between the germline ends. CDR1 and CDR2 from the germline V gene are SGHRS and YFSETQ.

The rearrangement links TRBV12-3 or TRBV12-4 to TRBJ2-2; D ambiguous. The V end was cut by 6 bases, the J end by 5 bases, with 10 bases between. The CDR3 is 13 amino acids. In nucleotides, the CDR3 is TGTGCCAGCAGATCCCTCCTGACCGGGGAGCTGTTTTTT. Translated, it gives CASRSLLTGELFF.

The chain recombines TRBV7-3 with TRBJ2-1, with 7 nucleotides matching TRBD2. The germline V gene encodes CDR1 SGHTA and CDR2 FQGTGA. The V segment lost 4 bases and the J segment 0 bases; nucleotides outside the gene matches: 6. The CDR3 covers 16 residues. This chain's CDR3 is CASSSKRGDSYNEQFF. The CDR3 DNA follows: TGTGCCAGCAGCTCTAAACGGGGGGACTCCTACAATGAGCAGTTCTTC.

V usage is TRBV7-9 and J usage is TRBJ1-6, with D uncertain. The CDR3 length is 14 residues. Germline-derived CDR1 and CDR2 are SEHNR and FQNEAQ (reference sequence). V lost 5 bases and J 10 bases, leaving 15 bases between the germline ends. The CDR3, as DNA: TGTGCCAGCAGCCTCGCGGGCGAAGAATCACCCCTCCACTTT. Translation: CASSLAGEESPLHF.

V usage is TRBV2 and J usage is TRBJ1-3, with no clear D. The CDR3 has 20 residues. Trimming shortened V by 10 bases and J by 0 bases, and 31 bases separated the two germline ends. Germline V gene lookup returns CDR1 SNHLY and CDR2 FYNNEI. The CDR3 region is CATKSPPAARSPLSGNTIYF. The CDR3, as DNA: TGTGCCACCAAATCACCCCCCGCGGCCCGATCCCCTCTCTCTGGAAACACCATATATTTT.

The CDR3 loop is CASSLESRSPDTQYF. DNA for the CDR3: TGCGCCAGCAGCTTAGAGTCTAGAAGTCCAGATACGCAGTATTTT. The chain links TRBV5-1 to TRBJ2-3; no firm D call. Germline V lookup: CDR1 SGHRS, CDR2 YFSETQ. The length of the CDR3 is 15 residues. V lost 2 bases to trimming and J lost 4 bases, with 14 bases between them.

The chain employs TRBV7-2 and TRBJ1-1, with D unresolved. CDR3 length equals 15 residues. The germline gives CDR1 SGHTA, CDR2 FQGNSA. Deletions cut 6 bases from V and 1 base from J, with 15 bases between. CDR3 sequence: CASRLNGVWNTEAFF. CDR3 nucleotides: TGTGCCAGCAGGCTTAATGGGGTCTGGAACACTGAAGCTTTCTTT.

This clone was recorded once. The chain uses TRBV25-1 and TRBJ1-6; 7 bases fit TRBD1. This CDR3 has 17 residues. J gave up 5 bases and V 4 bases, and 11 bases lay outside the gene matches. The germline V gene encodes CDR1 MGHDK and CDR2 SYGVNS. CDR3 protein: CASSVYRTGDNNSPLHF. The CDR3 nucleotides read TGTGCCAGCAGTGTCTATCGGACAGGAGATAATAATTCACCCCTCCACTTT.

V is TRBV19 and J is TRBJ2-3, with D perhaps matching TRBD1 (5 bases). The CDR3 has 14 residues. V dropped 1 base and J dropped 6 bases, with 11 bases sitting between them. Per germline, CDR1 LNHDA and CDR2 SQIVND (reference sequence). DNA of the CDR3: TGTGCCAGTAGTATAGCTCAGGGTCCCGATACGCAGTATTTT. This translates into CASSIAQGPDTQYF.

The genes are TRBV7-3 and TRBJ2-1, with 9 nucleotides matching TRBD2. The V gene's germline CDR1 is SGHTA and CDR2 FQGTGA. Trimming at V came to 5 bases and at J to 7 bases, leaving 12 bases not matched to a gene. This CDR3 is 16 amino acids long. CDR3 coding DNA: TGTGCCAGCAGCCCAGGGGCGGGGGGGCCCTGGAATGAGCAGTTCTTC. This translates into CASSPGAGGPWNEQFF.

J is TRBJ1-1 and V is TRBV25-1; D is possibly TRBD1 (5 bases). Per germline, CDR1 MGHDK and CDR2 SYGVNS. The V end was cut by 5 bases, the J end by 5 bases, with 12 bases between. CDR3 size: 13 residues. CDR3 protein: CASSQTDKTEAFF. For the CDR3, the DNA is TGTGCCAGCAGTCAAACGGACAAGACTGAAGCTTTCTTT.

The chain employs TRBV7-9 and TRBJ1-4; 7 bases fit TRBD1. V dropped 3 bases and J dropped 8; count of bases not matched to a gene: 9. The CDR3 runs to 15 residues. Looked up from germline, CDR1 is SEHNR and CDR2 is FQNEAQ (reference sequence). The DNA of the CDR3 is TGTGCCAGCAGCTTTAACACAGGGGCCCCCGAAAAACTGTTTTTT. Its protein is CASSFNTGAPEKLFF.

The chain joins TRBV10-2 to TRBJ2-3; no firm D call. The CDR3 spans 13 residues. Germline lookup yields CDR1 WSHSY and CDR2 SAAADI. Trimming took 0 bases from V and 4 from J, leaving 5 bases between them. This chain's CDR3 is CASSESPADTQYF. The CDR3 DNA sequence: TGCGCCAGCAGTGAGTCGCCGGCAGATACGCAGTATTTT.

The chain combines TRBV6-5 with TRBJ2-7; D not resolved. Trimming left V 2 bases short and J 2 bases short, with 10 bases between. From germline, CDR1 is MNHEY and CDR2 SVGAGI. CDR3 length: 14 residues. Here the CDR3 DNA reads TGTGCCAGCAGTTACAGCATATCAGCCTACGAGCAGTACTTC. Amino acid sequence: CASSYSISAYEQYF.

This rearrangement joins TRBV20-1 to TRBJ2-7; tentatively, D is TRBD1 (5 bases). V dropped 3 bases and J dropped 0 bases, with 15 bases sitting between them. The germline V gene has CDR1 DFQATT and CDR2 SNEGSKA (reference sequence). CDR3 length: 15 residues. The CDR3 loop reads CSASRSDSASYEQYF. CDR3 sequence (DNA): TGCAGTGCTAGTAGGAGCGACAGTGCCTCCTACGAGCAGTACTTC.

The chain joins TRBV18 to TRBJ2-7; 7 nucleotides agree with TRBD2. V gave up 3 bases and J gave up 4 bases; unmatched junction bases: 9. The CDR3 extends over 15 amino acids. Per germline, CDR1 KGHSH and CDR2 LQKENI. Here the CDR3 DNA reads TGTGCCAGCTCACCGCCGTGGGGGGGAACTTACGAGCAGTACTTC. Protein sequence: CASSPPWGGTYEQYF.

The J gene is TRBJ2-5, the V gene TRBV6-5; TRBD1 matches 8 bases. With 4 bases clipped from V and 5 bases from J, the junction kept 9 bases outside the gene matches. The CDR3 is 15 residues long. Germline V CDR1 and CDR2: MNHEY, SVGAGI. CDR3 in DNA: TGTGCCAGCAGTTCCAGGGGACAGGCCCAGGAGACCCAGTACTTC. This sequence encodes CASSSRGQAQETQYF.

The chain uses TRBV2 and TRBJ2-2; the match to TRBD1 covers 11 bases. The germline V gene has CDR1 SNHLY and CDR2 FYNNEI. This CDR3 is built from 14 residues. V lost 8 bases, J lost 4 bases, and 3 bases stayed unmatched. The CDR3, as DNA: TGTGCCAGCCTAGGGACAGGGGGCACCGGGGAGCTGTTTTTT. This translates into CASLGTGGTGELFF.

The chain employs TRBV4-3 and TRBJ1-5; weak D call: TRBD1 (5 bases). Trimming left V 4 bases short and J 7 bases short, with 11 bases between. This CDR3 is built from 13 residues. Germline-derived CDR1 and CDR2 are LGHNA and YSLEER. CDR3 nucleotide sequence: TGCGCCAGCAGCCCAGGTAGGGACCAGCCCCAGCATTTT. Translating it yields CASSPGRDQPQHF.

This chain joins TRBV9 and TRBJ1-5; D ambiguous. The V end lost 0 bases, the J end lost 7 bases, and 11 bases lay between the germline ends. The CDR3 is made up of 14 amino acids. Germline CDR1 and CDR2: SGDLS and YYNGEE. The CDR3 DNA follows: TGTGCCAGCAGCGTAGGTTGGATAGGGCAGCCCCAGCATTTT. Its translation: CASSVGWIGQPQHF.

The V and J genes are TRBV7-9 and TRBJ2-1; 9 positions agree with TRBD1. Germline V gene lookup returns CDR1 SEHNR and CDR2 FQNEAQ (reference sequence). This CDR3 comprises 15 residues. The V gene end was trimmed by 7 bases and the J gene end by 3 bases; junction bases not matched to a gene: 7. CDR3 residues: CASNVGTGNYNEQFF. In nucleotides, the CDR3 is TGTGCCAGCAACGTCGGGACAGGGAACTACAATGAGCAGTTCTTC. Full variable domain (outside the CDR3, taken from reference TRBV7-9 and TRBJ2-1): DTGVSQNPRHKITKRGQNVTFRCDPISEHNRLYWYRQTLGQGPEFLTYFQNEAQLEKSRLLSDRFSAERPKGSFSTLEIQRTEQGDSAMYLCASNVGTGNYNEQFFGPGTRLTVL.

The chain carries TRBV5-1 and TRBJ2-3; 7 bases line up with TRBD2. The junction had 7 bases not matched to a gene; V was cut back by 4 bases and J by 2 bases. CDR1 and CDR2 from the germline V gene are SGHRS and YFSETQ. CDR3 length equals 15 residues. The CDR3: CASSRRGDYTDTQYF. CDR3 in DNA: TGCGCCAGCAGCCGTCGGGGGGACTACACAGATACGCAGTATTTT.

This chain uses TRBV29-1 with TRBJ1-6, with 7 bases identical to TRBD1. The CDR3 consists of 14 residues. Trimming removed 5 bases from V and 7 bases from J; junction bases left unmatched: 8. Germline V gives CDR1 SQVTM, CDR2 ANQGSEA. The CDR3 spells CSVNTGVRNSPLHF. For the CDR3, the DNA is TGCAGCGTTAATACAGGGGTGAGGAATTCACCCCTCCACTTT.

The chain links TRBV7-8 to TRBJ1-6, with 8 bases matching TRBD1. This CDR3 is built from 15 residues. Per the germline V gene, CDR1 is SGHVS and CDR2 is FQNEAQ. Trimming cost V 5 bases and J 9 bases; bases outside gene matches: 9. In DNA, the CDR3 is TGTGCCAGCAGCCAAGACAGGGGTCTCTCTTCACCCCTCCACTTT. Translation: CASSQDRGLSSPLHF.

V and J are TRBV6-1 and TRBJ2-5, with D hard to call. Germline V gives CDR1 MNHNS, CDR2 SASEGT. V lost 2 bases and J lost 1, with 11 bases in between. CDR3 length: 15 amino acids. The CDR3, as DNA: TGTGCCAGCAGTGAACCCCGGCCCTTCCAAGAGACCCAGTACTTC. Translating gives CASSEPRPFQETQYF.

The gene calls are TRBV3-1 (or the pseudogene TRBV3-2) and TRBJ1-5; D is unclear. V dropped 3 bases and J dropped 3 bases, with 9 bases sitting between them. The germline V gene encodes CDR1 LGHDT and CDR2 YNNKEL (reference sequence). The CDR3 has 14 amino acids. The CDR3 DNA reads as TGTGCCAGCAGCCACTCAGGCCCCAATCAGCCCCAGCATTTT. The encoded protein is CASSHSGPNQPQHF.

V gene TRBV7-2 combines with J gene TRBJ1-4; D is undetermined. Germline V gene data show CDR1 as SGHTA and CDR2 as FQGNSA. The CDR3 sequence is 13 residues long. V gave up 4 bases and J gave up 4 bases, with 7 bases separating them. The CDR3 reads CASSSDDNEKLFF. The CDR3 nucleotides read TGTGCCAGCAGCTCTGACGATAATGAAAAACTGTTTTTT.